This T cell receptor beta chain was recorded in a study of T cells in Graves' hyperthyroidism and ophthalmopathy. Study-wide results and caveats: Patients with ophthalmopathy were separated from those with stable hyperthyroidism by a 13 V-J model. Also found in blood were most expanded thyroid clonotypes above 0.001.

Researchers amplified the TCR beta CDR3 regions from RNA transcripts. When the TCR CDR3 underwent first-round RT-PCR, the HTBI primer set was used. TCRdb re-called the multiplex PCR reads with MiXCR, one entry per CDR3 protein. The profile shows about 570,000 distinct CDR3 sequences, about 45% of them singletons. It was uncontrolled infection, other autoimmune disease, pregnancy or lactation that excluded patients. Orbital computed tomography and thyroid ultrasound, together with serum TRAb and thyroxine and clinical symptoms, were used for diagnoses. The CDR3 contains 16 residues. V shed 6 bases and J 9 bases; nucleotides not matched to a gene: 17. Germline V CDR1 and CDR2: SGHTA, FQGNSA. The sample holds a few counts of this clonotype. Its antigen is undetermined.

The clonotype originates from an adult woman with Graves' disease, either hyperthyroidism or ophthalmopathy (not recorded which). The V and J genes are TRBV7-2 and TRBJ2-5; 9 bases line up with TRBD1. The sample consisted of peripheral blood or thyroid tissue (not recorded which). In nucleotides, the CDR3 is TGTGCCAGCAGTTTATGGCGTGGGACAGGGAATCAGCCCCAGTACTTC. Its translation is CASSLWRGTGNQPQYF.